The TCR beta chain described here comes from a study of OX40 agonist ivuxolimab in advanced cancers. General study results and limits: In the 0.1 to 3.0 mg/kg range, CD4+ and CD8+ blood T cells had expanded clonally by week 6. Near-lowest levels of clonal expansion characterized partial responders at 0.1-3.0 mg/kg.

Worth noting for this clone: Its antigen remains unidentified.

The assay was immunoSEQ multiplex PCR, and TCRdb's table has in-frame clones only and misses some. The table records tens of thousands of clones, approximately 90% of them present only once. Germline V gene lookup returns CDR1 LGHNT and CDR2 FRNRAP. The CDR3 is made up of 17 amino acids. V shed 2 bases, J shed 6 bases, and the junction held 9 bases outside the gene matches. The chain couples TRBV12-5 to TRBJ2-2; 10 nucleotides line up with TRBD1. Sequences were derived from CD4+ or CD8+ T cells sorted from blood, sampled in a trial of the OX40 agonist ivuxolimab. The receptor comes from an adult with an advanced solid tumor such as melanoma, head and neck, liver or kidney cancer. This CDR3 is CASGLLWTGGTAGELFF. The CDR3 DNA reads TGTGCTAGTGGTTTGTTGTGGACAGGGGGAACCGCCGGGGAGCTGTTTTTT.